This T cell receptor beta chain was obtained from a study of human T cells and chemical hapten exposure. Looking at the study overall: Skin of the upper inner arm, approximately 2 cm by approximately 2 cm, received 2% DPC for sensitization. For the roughly 25-week duration of the study, patients were given weekly doses of diphenylcyclopropenone on the scalp.

The CDR3 contains 13 residues. CDR1 is LGHNT, CDR2 FRNRAP, per germline. Trimming took 2 bases from V and 5 from J, leaving 7 bases between them. This clonotype was seen a single time. Its antigen is still unknown. The time point was: patch test 2, 6 weeks after DPC sensitization. This sample's treatment: therapeutic diphenylcyclopropenone sensitization with weekly scalp DPC. Findings and limits, study-wide: The number of TCRs over 1 in 1000 frequency stayed unchanged after DPC. Because all patients had alopecia, their immune responses might differ from healthy ones.

TCRdb fed the RACE reads into MiXCR, producing one record per CDR3 protein. The data show tens of thousands of distinct CDR3 sequences, about 10% seen once. This specimen was whole blood, taken in connection with sensitization to the hapten diphenylcyclopropenone (DPC). The receptor's source is a woman between 50 and 59 years old with alopecia areata. Some clones in this sample may be carry-over from other donors' samples. The V and J genes are TRBV12-5 and TRBJ1-5; D is uncertain. This chain's CDR3 is CASGLSPDQPQHF. CDR3 DNA: TGTGCTAGTGGTTTGTCCCCAGATCAGCCCCAGCATTTT.